This passage covers 5 T cell receptor beta chains from one sample sequenced in a study of cytomegalovirus exposure and HLA in healthy donors. Primers: 60 Vbeta forward and 13 Jbeta reverse. Sequencing was performed with immunoSEQ multiplex PCR; in TCRdb, only in-frame clones are kept and a portion is missing. The sample records approximately 190,000 clones, about 81% being singletons. The sequenced material came from PBMCs. These receptors all stem from a woman aged 45-65 years in good health and CMV-seropositive.

This chain links TRBV9 with TRBJ2-5, with D uncertain. Trimming left V 4 bases short and J 2 bases short, with 9 bases between. Germline V CDR1 and CDR2: SGDLS, YYNGEE. The CDR3 runs 13 residues. The CDR3 nucleotides read TGTGCCAGCAGCCTGGGCCTACAAGAGACCCAGTACTTC. Translating it yields CASSLGLQETQYF. The complete variable domain, with remaining parts taken from reference TRBV9 and TRBJ2-5, reads DSGVTQTPKHLITATGQRVTLRCSPRSGDLSVYWYQQSLDQGLQFLIQYYNGEERAKGNILERFSAQQFPDLHSELNLSSLELGDSALYFCASSLGLQETQYFGPGTRLLVL.

On this clone: At one of its ends the junction is not consistent with the germline gene, which may arise from a read error. Other DNA sequences in this specimen translate into the identical CDR3. The gene calls are TRBV7-2 and TRBJ1-5, with 7 bases fitting TRBD1. Germline V lookup: CDR1 SGHTA, CDR2 FQGNSA. This CDR3 contains 15 residues. This CDR3 is CASSFYRGRNQPQHF. The CDR3 nucleotides read TGTGCCAGTAGCTTCTACAGGGGTCGGAATCAGCCCCAGCATTTT.

This clone was observed a single time. V gene TRBV4-3 combines with J gene TRBJ2-3; no clear D gene. V lost 2 bases and J lost 1, with 7 bases in between. This CDR3 is built from 14 residues. Germline CDR1 reads LGHNA; CDR2 reads YSLEER. CDR3 in amino acids: CASSQTVGTDTQYF. The CDR3 nucleotides read TGCGCCAGCAGCCAAACGGTAGGCACAGATACGCAGTATTTT.

As concerns this clone: At the DNA level, this CDR3 is encoded by other sequences in the same sample as well. This rearrangement joins TRBV18 to TRBJ1-3, with D possibly matching TRBD1 (6 bases). Per the germline V gene, CDR1 is KGHSH and CDR2 is LQKENI. Trimming removed 6 bases from V and 0 bases from J, with 12 bases in between. The CDR3 length is 15 residues. The CDR3 loop reads CASSPNRDSGNTIYF. The CDR3 DNA reads as TGTGCCAGCTCCCCGAACAGGGACTCTGGAAACACCATATATTTT.

V gene TRBV6-5 combines with J gene TRBJ2-7; 8 nucleotides align to TRBD2. V gave up 9 bases and J gave up 6 bases; unmatched junction bases: 13. This CDR3 comprises 14 residues. Germline values: CDR1 MNHEY, CDR2 SVGAGI. The CDR3 DNA is TGTGCCAGTTCCCGGAATAGCGGGACGGGCGAGCAGTACTTC. Translated, it gives CASSRNSGTGEQYF.